The sequence of this TCR beta chain was determined in a study of cytomegalovirus exposure and HLA in healthy donors. Regarding the study as a whole: Follow-up analysis seemed to connect common viral pathogens with several of the most significant clusters identified. Earlier results showed most TCR beta V segments being productive about 90% or about 30% of the time.

This PCR relied on a set of 60 Vbeta primers and 13 Jbeta primers. Measured with immunoSEQ multiplex PCR; TCRdb has only the in-frame clones, and not every one. The sample totals fewer than 130,000 clones; its top ten clones hold more than 0.5%. V lost 6 bases, J lost 2 bases, and 13 bases lay in between. Germline-derived CDR1 and CDR2 are LNHDA and SQIVND (reference sequence). This CDR3 spans 14 amino acids. About this clone: Its antigen is unidentified.

The source of this sequence is a man in his forties or fifties in good health and CMV-seronegative. The chain recombines TRBV19 with TRBJ1-2, with a tentative D call TRBD1 (5 bases). Sequencing was carried out using PBMCs. The chain's CDR3 is CASRGQGINYGYTF. For the CDR3, the DNA is TGTGCCAGTAGGGGGCAGGGTATAAACTATGGCTACACCTTC.